The 12 T cell receptor beta chains below all came from one sample that was sequenced in a study of T-cell reconstitution after alpha-beta-depleted transplantation in children. The library targeted TCRbeta and was prepared with unique molecular identifiers. TCRdb passed the PCR reads through MiXCR, listing each CDR3 protein once. This sample has around 400,000 distinct CDR3 sequences, with roughly 10% found just once. The sample was PBMCs from the stem cell graft donor, taken from the stem cell graft. These receptors all stem from a human donor who donated a stem cell graft to a child with acute myeloid leukemia.

This clonotype was seen repeatedly, ten times or more. V gene TRBV20-1 combines with J gene TRBJ2-1; 7 positions match TRBD2. This CDR3 comprises 16 residues. With 1 base clipped from V and 2 bases from J, the junction kept 8 bases outside the gene matches. Per germline, CDR1 DFQATT and CDR2 SNEGSKA (reference sequence). The CDR3 loop reads CSARAGRGRPYNEQFF. In nucleotides, the CDR3 is TGCAGTGCTAGAGCGGGGCGGGGGAGGCCCTACAATGAGCAGTTCTTC.

The CDR3 coding sequence is TGTGCCTGGAGTGTTTGGCCATCCTACGAGCAGTACTTC. This gives the protein CAWSVWPSYEQYF. The V call is TRBV30, the J call TRBJ2-7; no reliable D call. The CDR3 has 13 amino acids. Per germline, CDR1 GTSNPN and CDR2 SVGIG (reference sequence). With 0 bases removed from V and 1 base from J, the gap between germline ends came to 7 bases.

This clonotype has at least ten counts. The V gene is TRBV5-1, the J gene TRBJ2-1, with D tentatively TRBD2 (5 bases). The V end was cut by 0 bases, the J end by 8 bases, with 15 bases between. Germline V gene data show CDR1 as SGHRS and CDR2 as YFSETQ. The CDR3 length is 15 residues. CDR3 DNA sequence: TGCGCCAGCAGCTTGGTAGCTAGCTCCTTCGATGAGCAGTTCTTC. It translates to CASSLVASSFDEQFF.

This clonotype was seen more than once but under ten times. The J gene is TRBJ2-7, the V gene TRBV7-9; D unclear. CDR3 length equals 13 residues. With 2 bases removed from V and 5 bases from J, the gap between germline ends came to 10 bases. Germline CDR1 and CDR2: SEHNR and FQNEAQ (reference sequence). CDR3 protein: CASSLRNLNEQYF. The CDR3, as DNA: TGTGCCAGCAGCTTAAGGAATCTCAACGAGCAGTACTTC. Looking up the rest from reference TRBV7-9 and TRBJ2-7 gives the full variable domain: DTGVSQNPRHKITKRGQNVTFRCDPISEHNRLYWYRQTLGQGPEFLTYFQNEAQLEKSRLLSDRFSAERPKGSFSTLEIQRTEQGDSAMYLCASSLRNLNEQYFGPGTRLTVT.

This clonotype was picked up a small number of times. The V gene is TRBV4-1, the J gene TRBJ2-7; the D gene is possibly TRBD2 (6 bases). V was pared by 1 base and J by 4 bases, with 14 bases between. Germline lookup yields CDR1 MGHRA and CDR2 YSYEKL. CDR3 length equals 15 residues. The CDR3 loop reads CASSQGDSGVYEQYV. The CDR3 DNA reads TGCGCCAGCAGCCAAGGGGACTCCGGGGTTTACGAGCAGTACGTC.

The chain joins TRBV6-1 to TRBJ2-2; 10 bases map to TRBD1. The CDR3 runs 14 residues. CDR1 MNHNS and CDR2 SASEGT come from the germline V gene. Losses at the gene ends were 6 bases for V and 6 bases for J; bases not matched to a gene: 4. CDR3 loop: CASRTGTGAGELFF. The CDR3 nucleotides are TGTGCCAGCAGAACCGGGACAGGGGCCGGGGAGCTGTTTTTT.

This clonotype was seen a few times. V gene TRBV6-1 combines with J gene TRBJ2-3; D gene ambiguous. V was shortened by 4 bases and J by 6 bases, with 11 bases between the two germline ends. The CDR3 has 13 amino acids. The V gene's germline CDR1 is MNHNS and CDR2 SASEGT. The CDR3 region is CASSVLPPDTQYF. In DNA, the CDR3 is TGTGCCAGCAGTGTTCTACCCCCGGATACGCAGTATTTT.

This clonotype was found once. The rearrangement joins TRBV5-4 to TRBJ2-1; possibly TRBD1 or TRBD2 for D (6 bases each). V was trimmed by 4 bases and J by 0 bases, leaving 14 bases between them. The CDR3 covers 16 residues. Germline CDR1 is SGHNT and CDR2 is YYREEE (reference sequence). This CDR3 reads CASSRTGGPSYNEQFF. For the CDR3, the DNA is TGTGCCAGCAGCCGAACCGGGGGCCCCTCCTACAATGAGCAGTTCTTC.

This clonotype came up a few times. V is TRBV9 and J is TRBJ2-3; possibly TRBD2 for D (5 bases). CDR1 is SGDLS, CDR2 YYNGEE, per germline. The CDR3 spans 15 residues. Deletions cut 3 bases from V and 1 base from J, with 12 bases between. Here the CDR3 reads CASSERLGGTDTQYF. The CDR3 bases are TGTGCCAGCAGCGAGCGGCTGGGAGGCACAGATACGCAGTATTTT. The complete variable domain, with remaining parts taken from reference TRBV9 and TRBJ2-3, reads DSGVTQTPKHLITATGQRVTLRCSPRSGDLSVYWYQQSLDQGLQFLIQYYNGEERAKGNILERFSAQQFPDLHSELNLSSLELGDSALYFCASSERLGGTDTQYFGPGTRLTVL.

This clonotype has ten or more counts. This chain connects TRBV10-3 to TRBJ2-3, with D perhaps TRBD2 (5 bases). The V end lost 3 bases, the J end lost 1 base, and 11 bases lay between the germline ends. Germline CDR1 is ENHRY and CDR2 is SYGVKD. The CDR3 length is 15 residues. The CDR3 nucleotides read TGTGCCATCAGTGACGCCCACGGGGGCACAGATACGCAGTATTTT. Its protein is CAISDAHGGTDTQYF.

The chain employs TRBV9 and TRBJ2-3; the D gene is possibly TRBD1 (6 bases). The germline V and J ends were trimmed by 8 bases and 4 bases, with 14 bases remaining between them. This CDR3 is 13 amino acids long. Germline-derived CDR1 and CDR2 are SGDLS and YYNGEE. The CDR3 coding sequence is TGTGCCAGTAAACAGGGTTCGTCAGATACGCAGTATTTT. It specifies CASKQGSSDTQYF.

The chain has TRBV12-3 or TRBV12-4 and TRBJ2-7, with D possibly being TRBD1 (5 bases). The V and J ends lost 5 bases and 2 bases respectively, with 13 bases between them. The CDR3 has 14 residues. The CDR3 region is CASSPQDGPYEQYF. The CDR3 DNA reads TGTGCCAGCAGTCCACAGGACGGCCCCTACGAGCAGTACTTC.